The TCR beta chain described here comes from a study of monozygotic twins with inflammatory bowel disease. The CDR3 has 12 amino acids. Following a re-call of the 5' RACE reads, TCRdb has one entry per CDR3 protein and lacks DNA. The sample is made up of 400,000 to 500,000 distinct CDR3 sequences, and the top ten hold about 2.3% of it. The source material was blood. This sequence was found in a human donor with ulcerative colitis or Crohn's disease, or a healthy co-twin of an affected twin (not recorded which). This chain links TRBV12-3 or TRBV12-4 with TRBJ2-2. CDR3 protein: CASSFRPGELFF.